This T cell receptor (beta chain) is from a study of cytomegalovirus exposure and HLA in healthy donors. About the study: The 100 to 150 validation repertoires used the same platform as the roughly 620 first-cohort repertoires, a later analysis reported.

The donors were part of the validation cohort of 120 subjects. That cohort was separate from the first cohort, which comprised roughly 670 subjects. Points from the study as a whole: The classifier reportedly diagnosed cytomegalovirus status with high sensitivity and specificity.

As to this clone: Its antigen is not identified.

Method: immunoSEQ multiplex PCR; TCRdb's copy keeps in-frame clones and lacks some. The sample yields about 360,000 clones, more than 80% seen once. The sequence was collected from a young woman in good health and CMV-seronegative. What was sequenced was PBMCs.

The CDR3 DNA reads as TGTGCCAGCAGTTTACAGGGATCTGAAGCTTTCTTT. It translates to CASSLQGSEAFF. This rearrangement joins TRBV28 to TRBJ1-1; perhaps TRBD1 as D (5 bases). V lost 2 bases, J lost 6 bases, and 7 bases lay in between. The germline CDR1 and CDR2 sequences are MDHEN and SYDVKM. CDR3 size: 12 residues.